This TCR beta chain was obtained from a study of B cell selection in AIRE deficiency. Whole-study findings and limits: CDR3s were shorter in shared Treg sequences, reflecting few non-templated nucleotide insertions. Roughly 28% of healthy-shared Treg TCRbeta sequences appeared in patient Tconv cells.

Regulatory T cells were sorted as CD4+CD25hiCD127low/negative. Data came from immunoSEQ multiplex PCR; TCRdb stores just in-frame clones and leaves some out. The table records roughly 24,000 clones, 92% of them present only once. About this clone: Its antigen is currently unknown.

This CDR3 spans 15 amino acids. Germline V CDR1 and CDR2: MNHNY, SVGAGI (reference sequence). V shed 2 bases and J shed 6 bases, with 11 bases lying between them. The chain couples TRBV6-6 to TRBJ1-6, with unresolved D. Sequenced material: CD4+CD25+ Tregs sorted from PBMCs. The receptor was derived from a human donor in good health. Here the CDR3 DNA reads TGTGCCAGCAGTTACGTGCAGGCCTCTAATTCACCCCTCCACTTT. Its translation is CASSYVQASNSPLHF.